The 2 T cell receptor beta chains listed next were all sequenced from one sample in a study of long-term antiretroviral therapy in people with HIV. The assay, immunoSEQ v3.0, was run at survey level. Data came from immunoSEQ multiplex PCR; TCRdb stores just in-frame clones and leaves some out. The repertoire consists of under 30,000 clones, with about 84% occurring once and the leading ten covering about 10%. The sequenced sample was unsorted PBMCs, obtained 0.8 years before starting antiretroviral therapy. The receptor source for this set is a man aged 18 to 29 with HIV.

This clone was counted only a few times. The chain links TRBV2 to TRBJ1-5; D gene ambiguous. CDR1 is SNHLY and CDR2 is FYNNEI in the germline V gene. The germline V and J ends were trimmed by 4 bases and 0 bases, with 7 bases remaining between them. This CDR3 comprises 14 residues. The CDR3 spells CASSGEYSNQPQHF. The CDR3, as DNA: TGTGCCAGCAGTGGGGAATATAGCAATCAGCCCCAGCATTTT. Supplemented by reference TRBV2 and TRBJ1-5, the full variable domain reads EPEVTQTPSHQVTQMGQEVILRCVPISNHLYFYWYRQILGQKVEFLVSFYNNEISEKSEIFDDQFSVERPDGSNFTLKIRSTKLEDSAMYFCASSGEYSNQPQHFGDGTRLSIL.

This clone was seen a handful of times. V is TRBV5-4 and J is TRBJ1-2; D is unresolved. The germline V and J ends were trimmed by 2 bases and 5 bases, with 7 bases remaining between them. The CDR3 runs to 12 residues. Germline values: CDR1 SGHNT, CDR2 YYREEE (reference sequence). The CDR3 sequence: CASSLFGYGYTF. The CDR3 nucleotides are TGTGCCAGCAGCTTATTCGGGTATGGCTACACCTTC.